The 27 T cell receptor beta chains below all came from one sample that was sequenced in a study of T cells in Graves' hyperthyroidism and ophthalmopathy. Researchers took RNA transcripts and amplified the TCR beta CDR3 regions from them. TCR CDR3 underwent first-round RT-PCR with the HTBI primer set. Using its own MiXCR run on the multiplex PCR reads, TCRdb lists one record per CDR3 protein. The data hold 300,000 to 450,000 distinct CDR3 sequences, with 13% to 15% observed a single time. Sequencing was carried out using blood. The receptors derive from a woman in her twenties or thirties with Graves' ophthalmopathy.

This chain links TRBV5-1 with TRBJ2-7, with D unclear. Germline V gene sequence: CDR1 SGHRS, CDR2 YFSETQ. V was trimmed by 0 bases and J by 0 bases, leaving 7 bases between them. This CDR3 is 14 amino acids long. Written as DNA, the CDR3 is TGCGCCAGCAGCTTGGTTGCGGTCTCCTACGAGCAGTACTTC. This translates into CASSLVAVSYEQYF.

This clonotype was counted ten times or more. The V and J genes are TRBV4-2 and TRBJ1-4; 8 nucleotides line up with TRBD1. The CDR3 consists of 18 residues. Losses at the gene ends were 3 bases for V and 7 bases for J; bases not matched to a gene: 16. Germline V gene sequence: CDR1 LGHNA, CDR2 YNFKEQ. The CDR3 region is CASSHDGNPGGVREKLFF. The CDR3 nucleotides read TGTGCCAGCAGCCACGACGGGAACCCAGGGGGCGTGCGTGAAAAACTGTTTTTT.

This clonotype was counted ten times or more. J is TRBJ2-5 and V is TRBV7-2, with TRBD1 matching over 8 bases. V lost 3 bases and J lost 4; bases outside the gene matches: 7. This CDR3 region has 15 residues. Germline CDR1 is SGHTA and CDR2 is FQGNSA. CDR3 sequence: CASSFDRGAGETQYF. The CDR3 region has the DNA TGTGCCAGCAGCTTCGACAGGGGCGCGGGAGAGACCCAGTACTTC.

This clonotype has a count of ten or more. This chain uses TRBV3-1 with TRBJ1-1, with 11 nucleotides matching TRBD1. With V trimmed by 3 bases and J by 2 bases, 5 bases remained unmatched. This CDR3 spans 16 amino acids. Germline V gene lookup returns CDR1 LGHDT and CDR2 YNNKEL (reference sequence). CDR3 nucleotide sequence: TGTGCCAGCAGCCAGTGGACAGGGGGCCAAAACACTGAAGCTTTCTTT. Protein sequence: CASSQWTGGQNTEAFF.

This clonotype was seen repeatedly, ten times or more. The V and J genes are TRBV29-1 and TRBJ1-2, with D unclear. The CDR3 spans 13 residues. V was trimmed by 1 base and J by 2 bases, leaving 8 bases between them. From germline, CDR1 is SQVTM and CDR2 ANQGSEA. Here the CDR3 DNA reads TGCAGCGTTGAAGCGCGGGGAAACTATGGCTACACCTTC. This encodes CSVEARGNYGYTF.

In its sample, this clonotype was seen many times. The rearrangement joins TRBV2 to TRBJ1-5; D is undetermined. The V and J ends lost 6 bases and 7 bases respectively, with 16 bases between them. The CDR3 loop spans 14 amino acids. Germline CDR1 SNHLY, CDR2 FYNNEI. CDR3 sequence reads: CASRPSWGDQPQHF. DNA of the CDR3: TGTGCCAGCAGGCCTTCCTGGGGTGACCAGCCCCAGCATTTT.

The genes are TRBV24-1 and TRBJ2-1; perhaps D is TRBD1 or TRBD2 (5 bases each). The CDR3 is made up of 17 amino acids. V gave up 4 bases and J gave up 0 bases, with 15 bases separating them. Per germline, CDR1 KGHDR and CDR2 SFDVKD. Here the CDR3 DNA reads TGTGCCACCAGTGACCCCAGGGAGCCGAGCTCCTACAATGAGCAGTTCTTC. This encodes CATSDPREPSSYNEQFF.

This clonotype has a count of ten or more. The chain uses TRBV20-1 and TRBJ2-1; perhaps TRBD2 as D (5 bases). The CDR3 sequence is 12 residues long. V shed 3 bases and J shed 5 bases, with 8 bases lying between them. Germline V gene data show CDR1 as DFQATT and CDR2 as SNEGSKA (reference sequence). CDR3 DNA sequence: TGCAGTGCTAGGAAAGCGGACAATGAGCAGTTCTTC. Translating gives CSARKADNEQFF.

This clonotype was counted many times. The genes are TRBV7-2 and TRBJ2-7; D is undetermined. Deletions cut 1 base from V and 3 bases from J, with 10 bases between. The CDR3 spans 14 residues. From germline, CDR1 is SGHTA and CDR2 FQGNSA. The CDR3 nucleotides read TGTGCCAGCAGCTTAGGATTGACTTACTACGAGCAGTACTTC. This translates into CASSLGLTYYEQYF.

This clonotype has at least ten counts. The chain is built from TRBV7-2 and TRBJ2-5; 12 bases agree with TRBD2. Germline V gene data show CDR1 as SGHTA and CDR2 as FQGNSA. The trim removed 5 bases at V and 5 bases at J, leaving 6 bases unmatched. CDR3 length: 15 amino acids. The CDR3 region is CASSPLAGGIETQYF. The CDR3 DNA reads as TGTGCCAGCAGCCCCCTAGCGGGGGGGATTGAGACCCAGTACTTC.

This clonotype came up many times. The chain uses TRBV12-3 or TRBV12-4 and TRBJ1-6; 7 bases line up with TRBD1. The CDR3 runs 15 residues. J gave up 9 bases and V 5 bases, and 10 bases lay outside the gene matches. This CDR3 reads CASSTQGLGGSPLHF. For the CDR3, the DNA is TGTGCCAGCAGTACACAGGGGTTAGGAGGTTCACCCCTCCACTTT.

This clonotype was counted many times. V is TRBV6-1 and J is TRBJ2-7, with a tentative D call TRBD1 (6 bases). V lost 5 bases and J 2 bases, leaving 13 bases between the germline ends. The V gene's germline CDR1 is MNHNS and CDR2 SASEGT. The CDR3 spans 14 residues. The CDR3: CASSLEDSAYEQYF. Here the CDR3 DNA reads TGTGCCAGCAGTCTAGAGGACAGCGCCTACGAGCAGTACTTC.

This chain uses TRBV28 with TRBJ2-1, with 14 nucleotides matching TRBD2. This CDR3 has 19 residues. V lost 4 bases to trimming and J lost 0 bases; unmatched junction nucleotides: 8. The germline CDR1 and CDR2 sequences are MDHEN and SYDVKM. The CDR3 region has the DNA TGTGCCAGCAGTTCAAATGGACTAGCGGGGGGCGGCTCCTACAATGAGCAGTTCTTC. Its translation: CASSSNGLAGGGSYNEQFF.

This clonotype was seen only a few times. The chain carries TRBV6-1 and TRBJ1-6, with D maybe TRBD1 (6 bases). The CDR3 contains 16 residues. Per germline, CDR1 MNHNS and CDR2 SASEGT. V was pared by 5 bases and J by 0 bases, with 11 bases between. CDR3 nucleotides: TGTGCCAGCAGTATCCAACAGGGCTCCTATAATTCACCCCTCCACTTT. It codes for CASSIQQGSYNSPLHF.

The V call is TRBV3-1, the J call TRBJ2-5; D ambiguous. V was shortened by 4 bases and J by 4 bases, with 10 bases between the two germline ends. CDR3 length: 13 amino acids. Germline V lookup: CDR1 LGHDT, CDR2 YNNKEL (reference sequence). This CDR3 reads CASSLMTGETQYF. In DNA, the CDR3 is TGTGCCAGCAGCCTGATGACGGGAGAGACCCAGTACTTC.

This clonotype was recorded at least ten times. One end of the junction varies from germline; a read error may be responsible. The chain links TRBV6-1 to TRBJ1-5; D is uncertain. Germline assignment: CDR1 MNHNS and CDR2 SASEGT. The CDR3 extends over 13 amino acids. In DNA form, the CDR3 reads TGTACCAGCAGCCTACATCGGACTCAGCCCCAGCATTTT. Its protein is CTSSLHRTQPQHF.

This clonotype has ten or more counts. This sequence joins TRBV30 and TRBJ2-3; D might be TRBD1 (6 bases). Germline V CDR1 and CDR2: GTSNPN, SVGIG (reference sequence). The CDR3 is 18 residues long. Trimming stripped 4 bases from V and 1 base from J, with 24 bases between. The DNA of the CDR3 is TGTGCCTGGATACCCCCCGGTCGTTTGGGGGCCGGCACAGATACGCAGTATTTT. This codes for CAWIPPGRLGAGTDTQYF.

The sample holds many counts of this clonotype. V usage is TRBV28 and J usage is TRBJ2-1, with a tentative D call TRBD1 (5 bases). Trimming pared 5 bases from V and 3 bases from J, leaving 17 bases between. The germline V gene encodes CDR1 MDHEN and CDR2 SYDVKM. The CDR3 loop spans 16 amino acids. The CDR3 region is CASSPRARTYYNEQFF. CDR3 DNA sequence: TGTGCCAGCAGTCCCAGGGCCAGGACATACTACAATGAGCAGTTCTTC.

Only a few counts were recorded for this clonotype. The CDR3 DNA sequence: TGCAGTGCTAGAGGCTCCGGGGCAAACACTGAAGCTTTCTTT. It codes for CSARGSGANTEAFF. The J gene is TRBJ1-1, the V gene TRBV20-1; possibly TRBD1 for D (5 bases). Trimming pared 1 base from V and 2 bases from J, leaving 11 bases between. There are 14 residues in the CDR3. Germline V gene lookup returns CDR1 DFQATT and CDR2 SNEGSKA (reference sequence).

This clonotype was observed a handful of times. This chain links TRBV15 with TRBJ1-5; D remains ambiguous. The V gene lost 1 base and the J gene lost 1 base, with 11 bases spanning the gap. CDR3 length: 16 residues. CDR1 is LNHNV and CDR2 is YYDKDF in the germline V gene (reference sequence). The CDR3 nucleotides are TGTGCCACCAGCAGAGCCCACGGCTCGAGCAATCAGCCCCAGCATTTT. This gives the protein CATSRAHGSSNQPQHF.

As to this clonotype: Compared with germline, one end of the junction differs, possibly owing to a read error. The chain carries TRBV28 and TRBJ1-2; D perhaps matches TRBD1 (5 bases). CDR1 is MDHEN and CDR2 is SYDVKM in the germline V gene. The CDR3 length is 16 residues. The CDR3 DNA reads TGTGCCAGCAGTTTGTTTTACAGGATACCATACTATGGCTGCACCTTC. The encoded protein is CASSLFYRIPYYGCTF.

There are many counts of this clonotype. V is TRBV27 and J is TRBJ1-4; D possibly corresponds to TRBD1 (6 bases). Germline V gene sequence: CDR1 MNHEY, CDR2 SMNVEV (reference sequence). CDR3 length equals 16 residues. V was cut by 5 bases and J by 6 bases, with 19 bases left in between. CDR3 protein: CASSRLSSAGDEKLFF. The DNA for the CDR3 is TGTGCCAGCAGTCGCCTGTCGTCGGCAGGGGATGAAAAACTGTTTTTT.

This clonotype showed up many times. This rearrangement joins TRBV6-5 to TRBJ2-7; either TRBD1 or TRBD2 may supply D (5 bases each). The CDR3 spans 15 residues. The germline V gene encodes CDR1 MNHEY and CDR2 SVGAGI. Trimming left V 0 bases short and J 0 bases short, with 9 bases between. CDR3: CASSYSRGLSYEQYF. CDR3 nucleotide sequence: TGTGCCAGCAGTTACTCGAGGGGTCTCTCCTACGAGCAGTACTTC.

This clonotype was seen only a few times. The CDR3 nucleotides are TGTGCCTGCCAGGGGGGAGGGTGGTTCTTC. Translating gives CACQGGGWFF. V and J are TRBV30 and TRBJ2-1; D tentatively reads TRBD1 or TRBD2 (7 bases each). Trimming pared 6 bases from V and 15 bases from J, leaving 15 bases between. The CDR3 has 10 amino acids. Germline V lookup: CDR1 GTSNPN, CDR2 SVGIG (reference sequence).

This clonotype was observed many times. The gene calls are TRBV12-3 or TRBV12-4 and TRBJ2-7; D is possibly TRBD2 (5 bases). The germline V and J ends were trimmed by 2 bases and 3 bases, with 14 bases remaining between them. The CDR3 consists of 15 residues. CDR3 protein: CASSLIWEKGYEQYF. The CDR3 DNA reads TGTGCCAGCAGTTTAATTTGGGAGAAAGGCTACGAGCAGTACTTC.

This clonotype was recorded at least ten times. CDR3 sequence: CAPPGGLAGGSYNEQFF. CDR3 bases: TGTGCCCCTCCCGGGGGACTAGCGGGGGGGTCGTACAATGAGCAGTTCTTC. The chain recombines TRBV6-8 with TRBJ2-1, with 16 bases that match TRBD2. With V trimmed by 11 bases and J by 4 bases, 11 bases remained unmatched. This CDR3 has 17 amino acids. Germline V CDR1 and CDR2: MNHGY, SAAAGT.

The sample holds a few counts of this clonotype. The chain uses TRBV19 and TRBJ2-5, with D tentatively TRBD1 or TRBD2 (5 bases each). The CDR3 length is 14 residues. With 5 bases removed from V and 4 bases from J, the gap between germline ends came to 14 bases. The germline gives CDR1 LNHDA, CDR2 SQIVND (reference sequence). CDR3 loop: CASSPGPFGETQYF. The CDR3 DNA sequence: TGTGCCAGTAGTCCGGGACCGTTCGGAGAGACCCAGTACTTC.